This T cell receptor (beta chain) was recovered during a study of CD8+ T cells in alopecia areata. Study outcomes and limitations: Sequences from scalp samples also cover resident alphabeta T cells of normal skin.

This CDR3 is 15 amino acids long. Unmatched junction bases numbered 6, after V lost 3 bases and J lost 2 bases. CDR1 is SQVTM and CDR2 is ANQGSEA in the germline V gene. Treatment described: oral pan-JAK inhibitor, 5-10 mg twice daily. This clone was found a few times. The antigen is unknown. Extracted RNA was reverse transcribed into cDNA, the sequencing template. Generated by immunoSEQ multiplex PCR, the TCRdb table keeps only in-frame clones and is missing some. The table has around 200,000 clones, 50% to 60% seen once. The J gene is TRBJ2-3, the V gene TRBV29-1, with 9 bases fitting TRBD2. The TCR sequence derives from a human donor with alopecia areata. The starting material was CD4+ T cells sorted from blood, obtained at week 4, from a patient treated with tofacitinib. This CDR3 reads CSVDGSGSITDTQYF. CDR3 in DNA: TGCAGCGTTGATGGTAGCGGGAGTATCACAGATACGCAGTATTTT.